This TCR beta chain was identified during a study of blood T cell repertoires in COVID-19. Background on the study: From T cells, B-cell-depleted T cells, or PBMCs came the material, which was cDNA or gDNA.

The assay was immunoSEQ multiplex PCR, and TCRdb's table has in-frame clones only and misses some. The sample includes about 56,000 clones, approximately 89% of them seen just once. The V gene end was trimmed by 4 bases and the J gene end by 9 bases; junction bases not matched to a gene: 11. Germline CDR1 and CDR2: SGHDT and YYEEEE. The CDR3 is made up of 15 amino acids. The chain combines TRBV5-6 with TRBJ2-1, with 9 bases lining up with TRBD1. The sequencing input was peripheral blood. The TCR sequence derives from an older woman with COVID-19, enrolled during active disease. CDR3 amino acids: CASSAGQGSFLEQFF. The DNA for the CDR3 is TGTGCCAGCAGCGCGGGACAGGGAAGCTTCCTTGAGCAGTTCTTC. The full variable domain, its missing parts supplied by reference TRBV5-6 and TRBJ2-1, is DAGVTQSPTHLIKTRGQQVTLRCSPKSGHDTVSWYQQALGQGPQFIFQYYEEEERQRGNFPDRFSGHQFPNYSSELNVNALLLGDSALYLCASSAGQGSFLEQFFGPGTRLTVL.